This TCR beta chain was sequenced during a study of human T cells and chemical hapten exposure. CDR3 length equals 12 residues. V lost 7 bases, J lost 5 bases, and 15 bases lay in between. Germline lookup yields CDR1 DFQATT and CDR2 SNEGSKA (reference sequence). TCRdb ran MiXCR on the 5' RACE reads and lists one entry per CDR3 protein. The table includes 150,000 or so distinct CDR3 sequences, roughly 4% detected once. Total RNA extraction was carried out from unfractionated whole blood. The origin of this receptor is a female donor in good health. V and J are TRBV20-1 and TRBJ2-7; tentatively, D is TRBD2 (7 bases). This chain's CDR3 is CSVEGGSDEQYF. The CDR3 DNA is TGCAGTGTTGAGGGGGGGTCCGACGAGCAGTACTTC.